This T cell receptor beta chain was retrieved from a study of blood T cell repertoires in COVID-19. Overall study context: From the United States, Italy and Spain came samples of acute and convalescent COVID-19.

Germline loops: CDR1 MNHEY, CDR2 SVGAGI. The CDR3 has 14 residues. Trimming removed 5 bases at V and 1 base at J, with 11 bases between. Here immunoSEQ multiplex PCR was the method, and the copy in TCRdb shows in-frame clones only, minus some. The sample has about 220,000 clones; around 84% are singletons. The genes are TRBV6-5 and TRBJ1-1; no reliable D call. This TCR came from a man over 45 who had recovered from COVID-19. The sample was peripheral blood. The CDR3 nucleotides read TGTGCCAGCAGTCCAGTGGGGAGGAACACTGAAGCTTTCTTT. It translates to CASSPVGRNTEAFF.